This TCR beta chain was captured by sequencing in a study of beta chain features in type 1 diabetes. About the research overall: On cell yields, gender and age, patients and healthy donors were similar.

Study-wide points: People with Type 1 diabetes carried modestly yet significantly shorter TCRB CDR3s in all four CD4+ subsets. A potential influence of HLA type upon TCRB rearrangement remained unresolved herein. More deletions and fewer insertions at VDJ junctions were seen in type 1 diabetes patients.

Concerning this clone: The antigen remains unidentified.

What was sequenced were expressed TCRB transcripts, since all of the isolated RNA had been reverse transcribed. Produced via immunoSEQ multiplex PCR; TCRdb's table is partial and in-frame only. The sample contains approximately 250,000 clones, more than 15% of which appear only once. CDR3 size: 14 residues. V gave up 1 base and J gave up 5 bases, with 9 bases separating them. Germline V gene lookup returns CDR1 MNHEY and CDR2 SMNVEV (reference sequence). V and J are TRBV27 and TRBJ2-1; D might be TRBD1 (6 bases). The sequencing input was naive CD4+ T cells from blood. The TCR originated in a man under 40 with type 1 diabetes. Here the CDR3 DNA reads TGTGCCAGCAGTTTATGGGGGCCCCACAATGAGCAGTTCTTC. Protein: CASSLWGPHNEQFF.